This T cell receptor (beta chain) is drawn from a study of blood T cell repertoires in COVID-19. Clones were sequenced by immunoSEQ multiplex PCR, and TCRdb holds only the in-frame ones, with some missing. Of 100,000 to 150,000 clones listed, more than 75% were seen once; the top ten hold 1.5%. CDR3 length equals 15 residues. Looked up from germline, CDR1 is GTSNPN and CDR2 is SVGIG (reference sequence). Trimming pared 2 bases from V and 7 bases from J, leaving 17 bases between. This chain joins TRBV30 and TRBJ2-2; possible D gene TRBD1, 7 bases. This TCR came from a human donor in a cohort sampled during active COVID-19. The specimen was peripheral blood. The CDR3 DNA is TGTGCCTGGAGTCCCACTCAGGGGGGCGTCGGGGAGCTGTTTTTT. Its protein is CAWSPTQGGVGELFF.